The next 11 T cell receptor beta chains were all read from a single sample in a study of Graves' ophthalmopathy and Graves' hyperthyroidism. TCR beta CDR3 regions were amplified from RNA transcripts. HTBI primers served in a first-round RT-PCR, which a second-round multiplex PCR followed. TCRdb re-derived calls from the multiplex PCR reads in MiXCR, one entry per CDR3 protein. This sample has a few hundred thousand distinct CDR3 sequences, with 20% to 25% found just once. Sequencing was done on a sample of peripheral blood. The receptors were sampled from a woman aged 50 to 60 with Graves' ophthalmopathy.

The chain uses TRBV9 and TRBJ2-7; TRBD1 matches 9 bases. J was trimmed by 2 bases and V by 3 bases; bases with no gene match: 3. The CDR3 contains 14 residues. Germline CDR1 SGDLS, CDR2 YYNGEE. CDR3 in amino acids: CASSGTGAPYEQYF. For the CDR3, the DNA is TGTGCCAGCAGCGGGACAGGGGCTCCCTACGAGCAGTACTTC.

There are many counts of this clonotype. This chain connects TRBV7-8 to TRBJ2-5; 12 nucleotides match TRBD2. CDR1 and CDR2 from the germline V gene are SGHVS and FQNEAQ. The V and J ends lost 2 bases and 10 bases, in that order; junction bases with no gene match: 14. The CDR3 runs 17 residues. The CDR3 is CASSLSAGLAGGDDQYF. The CDR3 DNA reads TGTGCCAGCAGCTTATCGGCGGGACTAGCGGGCGGGGACGACCAGTACTTC.

This clonotype was recorded at least ten times. This rearrangement joins TRBV27 to TRBJ2-7, with TRBD2 matching 10 bases. CDR1 and CDR2 (germline): MNHEY, SMNVEV (reference sequence). Unmatched junction bases numbered 16, after V lost 5 bases and J lost 6 bases. The CDR3 sequence is 17 residues long. The CDR3 region is CASSRRLAGVVFGEQYF. The CDR3 bases are TGTGCCAGCAGTAGAAGGCTAGCGGGAGTAGTATTCGGCGAGCAGTACTTC.

This clonotype was detected many times. The chain joins TRBV2 to TRBJ2-7; the match to TRBD2 covers 7 bases. This CDR3 comprises 14 residues. V dropped 4 bases and J dropped 5; count of bases not matched to a gene: 8. Germline lookup yields CDR1 SNHLY and CDR2 FYNNEI. CDR3 region: CASSGWQGGHEQYF. The DNA of the CDR3 is TGTGCCAGCAGTGGGTGGCAGGGAGGGCACGAGCAGTACTTC.

In its sample, this clonotype was seen many times. V gene TRBV15 combines with J gene TRBJ1-2; unclear D gene. The V end lost 3 bases, the J end lost 0 bases, and 8 bases lay between the germline ends. Germline loops: CDR1 LNHNV, CDR2 YYDKDF (reference sequence). This CDR3 region has 14 residues. The DNA for the CDR3 is TGTGCCACCAGCAGGAAGTTATCTAACTATGGCTACACCTTC. This encodes CATSRKLSNYGYTF.

This clonotype was counted only a few times. The rearrangement joins TRBV20-1 to TRBJ2-2, with 8 bases that match TRBD2. J was trimmed by 5 bases and V by 6 bases; bases with no gene match: 11. From germline, CDR1 is DFQATT and CDR2 SNEGSKA (reference sequence). This CDR3 region has 15 residues. CDR3 loop: CSAPGLAGNTGELFF. The CDR3, as DNA: TGCAGTGCCCCCGGGTTAGCGGGAAATACCGGGGAGCTGTTTTTT.

This chain connects TRBV9 to TRBJ1-1, with 7 bases aligning to TRBD1. Trimming took 3 bases from V and 0 from J; bases not matched to a gene: 5. The germline gives CDR1 SGDLS, CDR2 YYNGEE. The CDR3 has 15 residues. CDR3 in DNA: TGTGCCAGCAGCGAGGGACAGACAATGAACACTGAAGCTTTCTTT. It is translated as CASSEGQTMNTEAFF.

This clonotype was observed many times. This sequence joins TRBV20-1 and TRBJ1-6; D is unclear. This CDR3 contains 14 residues. V gave up 3 bases and J gave up 9 bases, with 15 bases separating them. Germline V gives CDR1 DFQATT, CDR2 SNEGSKA (reference sequence). CDR3 loop: CSASSLLTGSPLHF. Written as DNA, the CDR3 is TGCAGTGCTAGTTCCCTCTTAACTGGTTCACCCCTCCACTTT.

This clonotype was recorded many times. The V and J genes are TRBV6-5 and TRBJ1-1; D gene uncertain. Germline CDR1 and CDR2: MNHEY and SVGAGI. The V gene lost 6 bases and the J gene lost 5 bases, with 13 bases spanning the gap. The CDR3 length is 13 residues. Here the CDR3 DNA reads TGTGCCAGCAGGTGGACCCGGGAGACTGAAGCTTTCTTT. The encoded protein is CASRWTRETEAFF.

This clonotype occurred many times. The gene calls are TRBV20-1 and TRBJ2-5; 7 bases line up with TRBD1. The CDR3 sequence is 14 residues long. The V segment lost 5 bases and the J segment 7 bases; nucleotides outside the gene matches: 13. In germline, CDR1 is DFQATT, CDR2 SNEGSKA (reference sequence). The DNA for the CDR3 is TGCAGTGCTCTTCGGACAGGCGCCCGTAGGACCCAGTACTTC. This codes for CSALRTGARRTQYF.

At least ten counts were recorded for this clonotype. The V gene is TRBV29-1, the J gene TRBJ2-7; no firm D call. V lost 8 bases to trimming and J lost 3 bases, with 11 bases between them. Germline values: CDR1 SQVTM, CDR2 ANQGSEA. CDR3 size: 11 residues. The CDR3: CSTENVYEQYF. For the CDR3, the DNA is TGCAGCACCGAAAACGTCTACGAGCAGTACTTC.